This T cell receptor beta chain is from a study of T cell clones after liver transplantation. Overall study findings and caveats: Rather than being deleted, graft donor-reactive T cells may have moved into the graft.

Sequenced by immunoSEQ multiplex PCR; TCRdb stores in-frame clones only, minus some. The sample records tens of thousands of clones, about 92% being singletons. Worth noting for this clone: Its specificity is not known.

This sample comprised CD4+ T cells from blood, obtained before liver transplant. The clonotype was recovered from a human donor who received a liver transplant.

CDR3 DNA sequence: TGTGCCAGCAGCCCGGCGGGCAGGATTATAGATACGCAGTATTTT. It encodes CASSPAGRIIDTQYF. The V call is TRBV5-4, the J call TRBJ2-3; TRBD2 is a possible D gene (5 bases). Germline loops: CDR1 SGHNT, CDR2 YYREEE (reference sequence). The length of the CDR3 is 15 residues. The germline V and J ends were trimmed by 4 bases and 5 bases, with 17 bases remaining between them.